This T cell receptor beta chain was captured in a study of molecular identifiers for immune sequencing clone quantification. This clonotype has at least ten counts. Its matching antigen is unknown. General study points: Jurkat TCR RNA spiked in from one cell reportedly remained identifiable amid approximately 970,000 naive cells. Naive cells had under 1% of molecules in clones above 20 RNA copies, effectors over 98%. Same-barcode identical TCR molecules could make highly expanded clones look smaller than they are.

Generation of bulk TCR libraries relied on previously described methods and listed TCR primers. MiXCR, run by TCRdb on the PCR reads, gives a single entry per CDR3 protein. Among over 70,000 distinct CDR3 sequences, roughly 25% were seen once, and the ten largest hold about 0.8%. The CDR3 is 14 amino acids. Germline lookup yields CDR1 SEHNR and CDR2 FQNEAQ (reference sequence). The V gene lost 1 base and the J gene lost 2 bases, with 9 bases spanning the gap. J is TRBJ2-7 and V is TRBV7-9; D unresolved. Sequenced sample: naive CD8+ T cells from blood, with Jurkat cell RNA spiked in. Regarding subset: FACS-sorted CD8+CD4-CCR7+CD45RA+ naive T cells. This clonotype originated in a human donor in good health. Some libraries in this study had Jurkat cell RNA spiked in. The CDR3 DNA is TGTGCCAGCAGCTTAGTCTCAGGAACCTACGAGCAGTACTTC. Translating it yields CASSLVSGTYEQYF.